These T cell receptor beta chains were read from a single sample in a study of blood T cells in healthy people across ages. Each CDR3 protein is one row after TCRdb ran MiXCR on the 5' RACE reads. The sample has a few hundred thousand distinct CDR3 sequences, 45% to 60% seen once. The sequencing sample was made of blood. The receptors here all came from a man in his 60s in good health. CDR3s include the opening cysteine and the closing phenylalanine or tryptophan. The D gene is left open where the match is weak. A clone size is listed for some rows: how often the clone was seen (once, few, many), or a class if it is expanded.

D,J,size,V,DNA,CDR3
.,TRBJ2-5,few,TRBV7-2,TGTGCCAGCAGCCCCCCTTTTGGGACCCAGTACTTC,CASSPPFGTQYF
TRBD1,TRBJ1-2,.,TRBV7-9,TGTGCCAGCAGCGTGACAGGGTTCGGCGGCTACACCTTC,CASSVTGFGGYTF
.,TRBJ2-7,few,TRBV7-8,TGTGCCAGCAGCTTAGTGGGGACCGCCTACGAGCAGTACTTC,CASSLVGTAYEQYF
TRBD1,TRBJ1-2,.,TRBV15,TGTGCCACTCACCCCGGAGCAGGGGGCTATGGCTACACCTTC,CATHPGAGGYGYTF
TRBD1,TRBJ1-2,many,TRBV10-2,TGCGCCAGCGCGACAGGGGAGGCTGGCTACACCTTC,CASATGEAGYTF
.,TRBJ2-7,.,TRBV20-1,TGCAGTGCTATTGGCGGGTACGAGCAGTACTTC,CSAIGGYEQYF
TRBD2,TRBJ2-3,.,TRBV20-1,TGCAGTGCGGGACTAGCGGGACTGAGGGATACGCAGTATTTT,CSAGLAGLRDTQYF
TRBD2,TRBJ2-6,.,TRBV4-3,TGCGCCAGCAGCCAAGATCCTAGCGGGAGCGGTGTGGCCAACGTCCTGACTTTC,CASSQDPSGSGVANVLTF
TRBD1,TRBJ1-5,.,TRBV27,TGTGCCAGCGCACAGGGGAATCAGCCCCAGCATTTT,CASAQGNQPQHF
TRBD2,TRBJ2-3,.,TRBV5-5,TGTGCCAGCAGCTCCACTAGCGGGGGGCCCACAGATACGCAGTATTTT,CASSSTSGGPTDTQYF
TRBD2,TRBJ2-1,few,TRBV7-8,TGTGCCAGCAGCTGGACTAGCGGGGGGGCATTTGAGCAGTTCTTC,CASSWTSGGAFEQFF
.,TRBJ1-2,.,TRBV27,TGTGCCAGCACAGACAGGCCCCCCGCTGGCTACACCTTC,CASTDRPPAGYTF
.,TRBJ2-2,few,TRBV29-1,TGCAGCGGGGGTGGGGCGGTCAGCACCGGGGAGCTGTTTTTT,CSGGGAVSTGELFF
.,TRBJ1-2,.,TRBV7-2,TGTGCCAGCAGCTTAAGACAGGCATATAACTATGGCTACACCTTC,CASSLRQAYNYGYTF
TRBD2,TRBJ2-1,.,TRBV6-2/TRBV6-3,TGTGCCAGCAGTTCTAGCGGGAGGGCCTGGTTCTTC,CASSSSGRAWFF
.,TRBJ2-3,.,TRBV20-1,TGCAGTGCTAGAGATCGGAGGCAACGAACTACTAGCACAGATACGCAGTATTTT,CSARDRRQRTTSTDTQYF
TRBD2,TRBJ2-1,few,TRBV2,TGTGCCAGCAGAAGGACTAGCGGGGGATCCTACAATGAGCAGTTCTTC,CASRRTSGGSYNEQFF
TRBD1,TRBJ1-2,.,TRBV20-1,TGCAGTGCTAGAGTCCCAGGGGGCTATGGCTACACCTTC,CSARVPGGYGYTF
.,TRBJ2-3,.,TRBV29-1,TGCAGCGTTGAACAGGTTGTGGCAGATACGCAGTATTTT,CSVEQVVADTQYF
TRBD2,TRBJ2-7,.,TRBV7-2,TGTGCCAGCAGCTTTGGACTAGCGGGAGCCGGGTACGAGCAGTACTTC,CASSFGLAGAGYEQYF
.,TRBJ2-1,.,TRBV7-6,TGTGCCAGTACGAGCTCCTACAATGAGCAGTTCTTC,CASTSSYNEQFF
.,TRBJ1-2,once,TRBV29-1,TGCAGCGTTGAACGGGGAGGGACTAACTATGGCTACACCTTC,CSVERGGTNYGYTF
TRBD2,TRBJ2-7,few,TRBV10-3,TGTGCCAGCAGGCGCGGGGGGCCCAATGAGCAGTACTTC,CASRRGGPNEQYF
TRBD2,TRBJ2-3,.,TRBV6-5,TGTGCCAGCTGTTCAGGACTAGAGTTCCCAGATACGCAGTATTTT,CASCSGLEFPDTQYF
TRBD2,TRBJ2-7,.,TRBV5-1,TGCGCCAGCAGCACACTGATGAAAGGGACTAGCGGGAGTTACGAGCAGTACTTC,CASSTLMKGTSGSYEQYF
.,TRBJ1-2,few,TRBV7-9,TGTGCCAGCAGTGAGGCTACGGGGGGCTACACCTTC,CASSEATGGYTF
.,TRBJ2-4,few,TRBV12-3/TRBV12-4,TGTGCCAGCAGTGTCCTCTGGCTCAAAAACATTCAGTACTTC,CASSVLWLKNIQYF
TRBD2,TRBJ2-1,.,TRBV29-1,TGCAGCGTTGGAGCGGGATCCTACAATGAGCAGTTCTTC,CSVGAGSYNEQFF
.,TRBJ1-1,.,TRBV7-2,TGTGCCAGCAGCCTCCGGGCCAGCCAAGCCTTTGAAGCTTTCTTT,CASSLRASQAFEAFF
.,TRBJ2-7,once,TRBV20-1,TGCAGTGCTAGAGATCTCACGGGTGTCCCTGAGCAGTACTTC,CSARDLTGVPEQYF
.,TRBJ1-2,many,TRBV18,TGTGCCAGCTCACCAGCTCTACAGACCTATGGCTACACCTTC,CASSPALQTYGYTF
TRBD1,TRBJ2-2,.,TRBV20-1,TGCAGTGCTAGAGGGGTACAGCCGGGACAGCCAGCGAACACCGGGGAGCTGTTTTTT,CSARGVQPGQPANTGELFF
.,TRBJ1-5,.,TRBV7-9,TGTGCCAGCAGCTCCGGTAACAGGGCCAATCAGCCCCAGCATTTT,CASSSGNRANQPQHF
.,TRBJ2-1,.,TRBV6-2/TRBV6-3,TGTGCCAGCAGATTGGACCACCTCGGTAATGAGCAGTTCTTC,CASRLDHLGNEQFF
.,TRBJ2-4,few,TRBV3-1,TGTGCCAGCAGCCAAGATCTGGCGGGTTCAAACATTCAGTACTTC,CASSQDLAGSNIQYF
.,TRBJ1-2,few,TRBV25-1,TGTGCCAGCAGTGAATATCCCCCAGGGAATGGCTACACCTTC,CASSEYPPGNGYTF
.,TRBJ2-5,few,TRBV6-2/TRBV6-3,TGTGCCAGCAACAGGGGACCCCGGGACTTCCAAGAGACCCAGTACTTC,CASNRGPRDFQETQYF
.,TRBJ2-7,few,TRBV21-1,TGTGCCAGCAGCAAGGACAGTGAATACTCCTACGAGCAGTACTTC,CASSKDSEYSYEQYF
TRBD2,TRBJ2-7,.,TRBV7-6,TGTGCCAGCAGCAGGACTAGCGGGGGGCCCTTCTCCTACGAGCAGTACTTC,CASSRTSGGPFSYEQYF
TRBD2,TRBJ2-7,.,TRBV20-1,TGCAGTGCTAGACCTCGGCGGCTAGCGGGAACCTACGAGCAGTACTTC,CSARPRRLAGTYEQYF
.,TRBJ2-1,many,TRBV7-9,TGTGCCAGCAGTTTAGGGCCCCCAGGTGAGCAGTTCTTC,CASSLGPPGEQFF
.,TRBJ2-7,few,TRBV7-6,TGTGCCAGCAGCAGACACTCCTACGAGCAGTACTTC,CASSRHSYEQYF
TRBD1,TRBJ2-7,.,TRBV6-2/TRBV6-3,TGTGCCAGCAGTTACAACGACAGGGCCCGGGGCTACGAGCAGTACTTC,CASSYNDRARGYEQYF
.,TRBJ2-3,many,TRBV7-3,TGTGCCAGCAGCTCACCAACGTTGGGTACGCAGTATTTT,CASSSPTLGTQYF
.,TRBJ1-2,.,TRBV12-3/TRBV12-4,TGTGCCAGCAGTCATCGACGGCTGGGTGGCTACACCTTC,CASSHRRLGGYTF
TRBD1,TRBJ1-4,.,TRBV7-2,TGTGCCAGCAGCTCCGACAGGGCAGGAGAAAAACTGTTTTTT,CASSSDRAGEKLFF
.,TRBJ2-1,.,TRBV29-1,TGCAGCGTTGAAGATCAGAGAAAAATCGGGTACAATGAGCAGTTCTTC,CSVEDQRKIGYNEQFF
TRBD1,TRBJ1-6,.,TRBV28,TGTGCCAGCAGTTCCCCCCGGGACAGCCTGTATAATTCACCCCTCCACTTT,CASSSPRDSLYNSPLHF
.,TRBJ1-2,.,TRBV6-1,TGTGCCAGCAGTGTGATGGCGGATGGCTACACCTTC,CASSVMADGYTF
.,TRBJ2-4,.,TRBV27,TGTGCCAGCAGCAACAGGGGACGGGGGAATGAGCAGTACTTC,CASSNRGRGNEQYF
.,TRBJ2-7,.,TRBV20-1,TGCAGTGCTAGCCCGATGGCGGGGGCCTCCTACGAGCAGTACTTC,CSASPMAGASYEQYF